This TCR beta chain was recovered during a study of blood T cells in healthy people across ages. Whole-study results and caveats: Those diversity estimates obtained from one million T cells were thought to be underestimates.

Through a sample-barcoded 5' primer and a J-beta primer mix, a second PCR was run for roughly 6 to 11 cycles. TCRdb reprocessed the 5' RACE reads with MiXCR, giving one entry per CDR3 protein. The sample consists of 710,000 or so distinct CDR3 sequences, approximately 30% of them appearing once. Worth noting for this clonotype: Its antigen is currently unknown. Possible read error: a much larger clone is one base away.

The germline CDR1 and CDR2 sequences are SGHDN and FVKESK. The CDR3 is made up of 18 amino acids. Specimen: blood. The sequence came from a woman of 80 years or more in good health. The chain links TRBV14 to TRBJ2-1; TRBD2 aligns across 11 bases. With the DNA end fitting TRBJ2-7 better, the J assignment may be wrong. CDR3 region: CASSHPRGLAVSYNEQYF. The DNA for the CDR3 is TGTGCCAGCAGCCACCCCAGGGGACTAGCGGTTTCCTACAATGAGCAGTACTTC.